The clone carrying this TCR beta chain was found a few times. The antigen is undetermined. This sample was taken from a study of blood T cells in healthy people across ages. Findings and limits, study-wide: Fewer expanded clones and more diversity marked long-lived versus aged donors. Possibly, changes in expanded clonotypes were confounded because donor CMV status was unknown. Strongly correlated with naive T cell percentage was TCR beta diversity.

The authors ran a second PCR of 7 to 11 cycles using a sample-barcoded 5' primer and a J-beta primer mix. TCRdb called the 5' RACE reads again in MiXCR, with one record for every CDR3 protein. The sample includes hundreds of thousands of distinct CDR3 sequences, about 42% of them seen just once. The J segment lost 4 bases and the V segment lost 5 bases, leaving 3 bases of the junction unmatched. The CDR3 loop spans 15 amino acids. Per germline, CDR1 ENHRY and CDR2 SYGVKD. Peripheral blood, approximately 10 milliliters per donor, was collected. The sample comprised blood. The chain links TRBV10-3 to TRBJ2-2; 11 bases are a match to TRBD1. The sequence was collected from a man aged 55 to 70 in good health. The CDR3 bases are TGTGCCATCAGTCCGGGACAGGGGGGCACCGGGGAGCTGTTTTTT. It codes for CAISPGQGGTGELFF.